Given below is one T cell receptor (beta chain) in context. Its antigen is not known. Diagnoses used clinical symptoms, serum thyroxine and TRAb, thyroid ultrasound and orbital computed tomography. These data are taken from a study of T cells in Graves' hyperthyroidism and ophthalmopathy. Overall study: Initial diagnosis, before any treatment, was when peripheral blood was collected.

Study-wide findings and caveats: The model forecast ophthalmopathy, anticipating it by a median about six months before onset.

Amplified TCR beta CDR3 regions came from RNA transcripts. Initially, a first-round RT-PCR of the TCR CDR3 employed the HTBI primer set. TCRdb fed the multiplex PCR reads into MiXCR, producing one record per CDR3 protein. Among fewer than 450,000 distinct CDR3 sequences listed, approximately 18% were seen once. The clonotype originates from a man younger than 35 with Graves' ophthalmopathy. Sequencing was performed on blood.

The CDR3 sequence is CASSPPGLSYEQYF. For the CDR3, the DNA is TGCGCCAGCAGCCCACCGGGACTCTCCTACGAGCAGTACTTC. This rearrangement joins TRBV5-1 to TRBJ2-7; weak D call: TRBD2 (6 bases). CDR1 is SGHRS, CDR2 YFSETQ, per germline. Deletions cut 4 bases from V and 0 bases from J, with 11 bases between. This CDR3 is 14 amino acids long.